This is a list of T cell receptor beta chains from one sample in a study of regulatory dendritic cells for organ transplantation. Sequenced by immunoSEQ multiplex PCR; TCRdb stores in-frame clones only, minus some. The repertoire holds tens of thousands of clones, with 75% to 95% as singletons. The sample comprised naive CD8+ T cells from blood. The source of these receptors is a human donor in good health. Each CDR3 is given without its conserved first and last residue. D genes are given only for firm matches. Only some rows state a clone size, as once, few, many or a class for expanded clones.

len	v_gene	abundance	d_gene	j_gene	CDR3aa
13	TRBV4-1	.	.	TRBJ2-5	ASSHTLGHQETQY
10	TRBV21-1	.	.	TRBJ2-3	ASRKGSDTQY
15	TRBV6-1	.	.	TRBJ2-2	ASSEYPPYRGGGELF
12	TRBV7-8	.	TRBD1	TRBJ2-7	ASSHDRGASEQY
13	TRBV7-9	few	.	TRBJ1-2	ASSLGAGFSYGYT
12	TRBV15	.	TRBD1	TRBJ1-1	ATSRDDRGTEAF
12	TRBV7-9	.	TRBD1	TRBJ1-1	ASNPGTVNTEAF
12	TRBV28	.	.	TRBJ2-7	ASSSPQFFYEQY
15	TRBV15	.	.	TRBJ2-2	ATSRGGGGVNTGELF
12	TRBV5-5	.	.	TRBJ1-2	ASSPLTVIDGYT
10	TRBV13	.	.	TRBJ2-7	ASSPTGIEQY
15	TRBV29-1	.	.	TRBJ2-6	SVEAGTGHSGANVLT
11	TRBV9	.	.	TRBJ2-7	ASSATGFYEQY
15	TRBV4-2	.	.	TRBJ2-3	ASSQDGAGILTDTQY
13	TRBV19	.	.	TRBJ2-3	ASSILGEEADTQY
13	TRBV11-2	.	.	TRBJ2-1	ASSLDPQAGNEQF
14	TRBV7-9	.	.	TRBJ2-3	ASSSYRAQYTDAQY
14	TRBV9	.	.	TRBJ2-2	ASSVVKAPNTGELF
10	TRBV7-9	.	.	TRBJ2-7	ASSFTGNEQY
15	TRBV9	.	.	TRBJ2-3	ASSVAQAPTGAPEQY
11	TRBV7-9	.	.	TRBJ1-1	ASSLGSTRTAF
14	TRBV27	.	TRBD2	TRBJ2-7	ASSYSRPERGYEQY
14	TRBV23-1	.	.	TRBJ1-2	ASSQSRRPTAYGYT
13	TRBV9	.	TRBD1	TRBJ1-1	ASSGFQGGNTEAF
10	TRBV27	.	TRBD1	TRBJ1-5	ASSHRGQPQH
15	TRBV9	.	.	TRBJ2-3	ASSATARGPFADTQY
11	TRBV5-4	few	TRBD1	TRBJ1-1	ASSPDRGPEAF
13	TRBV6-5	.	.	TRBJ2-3	ASSYDRGGTDTQY
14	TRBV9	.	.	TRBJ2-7	ASSVGPGAGNYEQY
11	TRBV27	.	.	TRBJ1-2	ASRSASNYGYT
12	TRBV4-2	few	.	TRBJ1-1	ASSQDRVGTEAF
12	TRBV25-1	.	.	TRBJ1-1	ASSVTYRATEAF
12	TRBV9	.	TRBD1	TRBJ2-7	ASSPRDREYEQY
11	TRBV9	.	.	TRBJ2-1	ASSPGLSNEQF
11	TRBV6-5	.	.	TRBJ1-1	ASSYSRNTEAF
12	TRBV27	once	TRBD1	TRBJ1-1	ASSPTGRNTEAF
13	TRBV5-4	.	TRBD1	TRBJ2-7	ASSLRTGGKYEQY
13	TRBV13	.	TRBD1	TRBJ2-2	ASSFGQGWTGELF
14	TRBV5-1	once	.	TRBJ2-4	ASSLEEGVAKNIQY
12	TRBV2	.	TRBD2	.	ATKGTSSPYEQY
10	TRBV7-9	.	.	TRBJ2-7	ASSQRGYEQY
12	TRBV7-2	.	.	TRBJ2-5	ASSLEGASETQY
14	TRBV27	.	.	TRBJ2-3	ASSLSGGASLIAQY
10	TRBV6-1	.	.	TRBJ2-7	ASSETGYEQY
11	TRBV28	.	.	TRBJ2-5	ASSLRIGETQY
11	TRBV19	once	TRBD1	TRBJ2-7	ASSYRGNNEQY
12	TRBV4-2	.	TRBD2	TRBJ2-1	ASSQGGTYNEQF
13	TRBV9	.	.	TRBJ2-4	ASSPKYSRADIQY